This TCR beta chain was recorded in a study of identical twins (dated by TCRdb to 2015 to 2016). Some background on the complete study: To test whether fetal clonotypes persist, this study deep-sequenced TCR alpha and beta repertoires from monozygotic twins, from unrelated adults of various ages, and from cord blood. To rule out contamination, replicate twin experiments were performed at different times with different library preparation protocols. Study-wide findings and limitations: Recombination models systematically underestimated out-of-frame TCR alpha sharing in monozygotic twins but agreed with sharing between unrelated individuals. Out-of-frame TCR alpha sequences shared between twins showed an excess of low generation-probability sequences compared with coincidental sharing between unrelated individuals. Zero-insertion analyses could be partly confounded by invariant T cells such as MAIT and iNKT, although diverse VJ usage argued against such confounding for most clonotypes. The excess sharing between twins in beta out-of-frame sequences was weaker because fewer shared sequences reduced the signal-to-noise ratio. Because the same donors could not be followed over many years, the conclusions relied on cross-sectional statistical analysis. Abundant cord blood beta clonotypes carried fewer insertions; young adult naive repertoires showed a weaker similar trend, while memory repertoires showed none.

Details on this clonotype: Its antigen target is currently unknown. Within one base of it there is no much larger clone, and no base qualities were kept.

Libraries were constructed by 5' RACE. Sequencing used an Illumina HiSeq 2000. A universal primer binding site was added through template switching, and the final cDNA carried a unique molecular identifier so that TCR cDNA molecules could be counted accurately. First-strand cDNA for TCR alpha and beta chains was synthesized from specific primers in the conserved constant-segment region. Each cDNA library was double barcoded, with a SMART-Mk sample barcode plus Illumina barcodes, to control for contamination. TruSeq adapter sequences and Illumina sample barcodes were added in two successive PCR steps. The TCR alpha and beta cDNA libraries were sequenced on the Illumina HiSeq platform using custom primers. The published analysis was carried out like this. MiGEC was used to process raw reads and extract unique molecular identifiers, and MiXCR was used to find CDR3 positions. Recombination models were inferred per individual with the repgenHMM and IGoR tools using an EM algorithm. The tcR package in R was used for shared clonotype analysis, with sharing normalized by the product of cloneset sizes. To study raw recombination without the effects of thymic and clonal selection, out-of-frame nonproductive sequences were analyzed. The public reads were reanalyzed by TCRdb: fastp trimming at Q25, MiXCR alignment, in-frame beta chains only. CDR3 protein duplicates are merged, each entry listing the most common genes and DNA. The authors' filters were not applied to this entry. Across this sample there are approximately 230,000 distinct CDR3 sequences, with around 15% seen only once. The ten largest clones represent 7% to 9.5% of the sample.

All donors were healthy Caucasians. Miltenyi CD45RO+ enrichment and human naive T-cell isolation kits were used to isolate memory (CD45RO+) and naive T cells from PBMC. Sequenced material: memory (CD45RO+) T cells sorted from blood. The cell subset or site label corresponds to: CD45RO+ enriched T cells. The sequence was collected from a woman aged 18-35 years in good health.

The DNA sequence follows: TGTGCCAGCAGCTCCTCAGGGATGTACACCTTC. Translated, it reads CASSSSGMYTF. The rearranged chain carries TRBV7-9 and TRBJ1-2; matching of 5 bases hints at TRBD1 as the D gene. V gives up 4 bases and J gives up 11 bases, and the segment between their germline ends measures 11 bases. From a lookup of the germline V gene (reference sequence), CDR1 and CDR2 are SEHNR and FQNEAQ. Reading from cysteine to phenylalanine, the CDR3 counts 11 amino acids. CDR3 DNA is the only sequence kept; it has 33 bases, read in frame from the first base.